This T cell receptor (beta chain) was sequenced during a study of T cells in women clearing cervical HPV infection. Study-level information: Case blood was drawn a median approximately 160 days after lesion detection. The study's findings and limits: Richness plus V gene abundances separated cases from controls with AUC over 0.8.

Some clones are missing from TCRdb's copy, which holds only in-frame ones; the method was immunoSEQ multiplex PCR. The repertoire table contains around 22,000 clones. Germline V gene sequence: CDR1 SGHRS, CDR2 YFSETQ. This CDR3 has 13 residues. The V end lost 4 bases, the J end lost 5 bases, and 12 bases lay between the germline ends. To note about this clone: The antigen remains undetermined. The read gets to within 3 residues of the CDR3 end, and the germline J gene fills in the rest. The same CDR3 is also encoded by other DNA sequences in this sample.

The sample comprised blood buffy coat. This receptor was obtained from a woman between 18 and 70 years old with a cervical HPV16 infection that either progressed to CIN3+ or cleared (not recorded which). The chain uses TRBV5-1 and TRBJ2-5; D may be TRBD1 (5 bases). The sequenced part of the CDR3 DNA is TGCGCCAGCAGCCCAGGGAACACGGAGACC. Amino acids: CASSPGNTET. Given in full, the CDR3 is CASSPGNTETQYF.